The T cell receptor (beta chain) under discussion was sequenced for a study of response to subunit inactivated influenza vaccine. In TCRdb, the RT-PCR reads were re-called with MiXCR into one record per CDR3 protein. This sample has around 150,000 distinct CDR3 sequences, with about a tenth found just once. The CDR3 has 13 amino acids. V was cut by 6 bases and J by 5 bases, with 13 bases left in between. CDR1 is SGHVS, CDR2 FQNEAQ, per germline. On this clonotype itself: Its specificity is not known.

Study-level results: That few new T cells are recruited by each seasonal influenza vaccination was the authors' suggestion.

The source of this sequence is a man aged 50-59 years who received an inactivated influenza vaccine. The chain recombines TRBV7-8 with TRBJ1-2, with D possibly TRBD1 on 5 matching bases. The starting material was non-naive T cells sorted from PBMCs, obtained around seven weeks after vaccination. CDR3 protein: CASSFDSLYGYTF. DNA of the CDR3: TGTGCCAGCAGTTTTGACAGCTTATATGGCTACACCTTC. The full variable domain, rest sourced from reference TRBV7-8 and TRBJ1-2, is GAGVSQSPRYKVAKRGQDVALRCDPISGHVSLFWYQQALGQGPEFLTYFQNEAQLDKSGLPSDRFFAERPEGSVSTLKIQRTQQEDSAVYLCASSFDSLYGYTFGSGTRLTVV.